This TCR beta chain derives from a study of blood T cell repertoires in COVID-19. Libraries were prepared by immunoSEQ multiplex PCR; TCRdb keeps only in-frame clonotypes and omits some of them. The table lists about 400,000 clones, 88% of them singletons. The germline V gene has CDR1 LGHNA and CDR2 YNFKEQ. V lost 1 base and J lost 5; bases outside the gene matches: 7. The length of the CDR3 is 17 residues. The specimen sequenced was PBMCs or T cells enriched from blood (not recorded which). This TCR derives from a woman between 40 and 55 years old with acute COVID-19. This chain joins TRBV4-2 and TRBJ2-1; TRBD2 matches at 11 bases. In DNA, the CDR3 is TGTGCCAGCAGCCAAGTATTTGGGACTAGCGGAAACAATGAGCAGTTCTTC. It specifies CASSQVFGTSGNNEQFF.